The clone carrying this T cell receptor (beta chain) was seen only a few times. Its antigen remains unknown. This record comes from a study of identical twins. Study results and caveats: Beta out-of-frame sequences displayed a weaker excess of sharing between twins.

cDNA carried unique molecular identifiers, and a universal primer site was added by template switching. TCRdb re-analysed the 5' RACE reads in MiXCR, keeping a single row per CDR3 protein. There are a few hundred thousand distinct CDR3 sequences in the sample; 13% to 15% occur only once, and roughly 0.4% lies in the top ten. There are 16 residues in the CDR3. Germline V gives CDR1 MNHNS, CDR2 SASEGT. V lost 6 bases, J lost 0 bases, and 7 bases stayed unmatched. These data also featured in a second study, about yellow fever vaccine responses in identical twins.

Sequencing was carried out using CD4+ T cells sorted from blood. This TCR was recovered from a woman younger than 35 in good health. The genes are TRBV6-1 and TRBJ1-1; 10 bases agree with TRBD1. For the CDR3, the DNA is TGTGCCAGCAGACCCCTGGGACAGGGGCTGAACACTGAAGCTTTCTTT. This sequence encodes CASRPLGQGLNTEAFF.